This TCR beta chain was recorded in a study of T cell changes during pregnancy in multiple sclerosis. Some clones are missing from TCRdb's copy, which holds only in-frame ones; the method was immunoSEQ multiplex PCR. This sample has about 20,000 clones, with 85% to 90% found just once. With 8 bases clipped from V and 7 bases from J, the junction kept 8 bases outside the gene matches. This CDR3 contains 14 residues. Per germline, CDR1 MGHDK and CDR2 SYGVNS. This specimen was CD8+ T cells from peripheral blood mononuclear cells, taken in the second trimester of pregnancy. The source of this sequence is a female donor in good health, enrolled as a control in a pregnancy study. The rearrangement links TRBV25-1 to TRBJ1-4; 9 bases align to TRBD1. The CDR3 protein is CASAGDREAEKLFF. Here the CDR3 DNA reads TGTGCCAGCGCCGGGGACAGGGAGGCTGAAAAACTGTTTTTT. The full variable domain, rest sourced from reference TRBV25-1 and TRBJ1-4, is EADIYQTPRYLVIGTGKKITLECSQTMGHDKMYWYQQDPGMELHLIHYSYGVNSTEKGDLSSESTVSRIRTEHFPLTLESARPSHTSQYLCASAGDREAEKLFFGSGTQLSVL.